The clone carrying this TCR beta chain was seen only a few times. Its antigen is unidentified. This sample is part of a study of response to subunit inactivated influenza vaccine. Study-wide findings and caveats: The authors put forward the suggestion that each seasonal influenza vaccination may bring in only a limited number of new T cells.

TCRdb reprocessed the RT-PCR reads via MiXCR and lists one record per CDR3 protein. The table includes around 530,000 distinct CDR3 sequences, about 15% detected once. This TCR came from a man aged 50 to 69 who received an inactivated influenza vaccine. Sequencing was performed on CD4+ T cells sorted from PBMCs, taken less than 30 months after vaccination.

Written as DNA, the CDR3 is TGCAGTGCTAGCACTAGCGGGAGAAATGAGCAGTTCTTC. It encodes CSASTSGRNEQFF. The V call is TRBV20-1, the J call TRBJ2-1, with 11 bases matching TRBD2. Germline V gene lookup returns CDR1 DFQATT and CDR2 SNEGSKA (reference sequence). The CDR3 spans 13 residues. The V and J ends lost 3 bases and 7 bases, in that order; junction bases with no gene match: 2.